The next 29 T cell receptor beta chains were all read from a single sample in a study of blood T cell repertoires in COVID-19. Produced via immunoSEQ multiplex PCR; TCRdb's table is partial and in-frame only. The data contain 200,000 or so clones, 85% to 90% of them singletons. The sequenced sample consisted of peripheral blood. The receptors shown here come from a woman aged 70-85 years with acute or convalescent COVID-19.

This chain uses TRBV2 with TRBJ1-1, with 9 bases fitting TRBD1. This CDR3 has 14 residues. Germline loops: CDR1 SNHLY, CDR2 FYNNEI. The V segment lost 6 bases and the J segment 1 base; nucleotides outside the gene matches: 3. The CDR3 region has the DNA TGTGCCAGCAGCACAGGGGGCAAGAACACTGAAGCTTTCTTT. Translation: CASSTGGKNTEAFF.

This clone was seen a handful of times. The chain has TRBV2 and TRBJ1-2; TRBD1 matches 9 bases. The CDR3 sequence is 15 residues long. V dropped 7 bases and J dropped 1; count of bases not matched to a gene: 7. Germline CDR1 and CDR2: SNHLY and FYNNEI. The CDR3 protein is CASKPGTGLNYGYTF. CDR3 nucleotides: TGTGCCAGCAAACCCGGGACAGGGCTTAACTATGGCTACACCTTC.

The chain recombines TRBV7-8 with TRBJ1-2; no clear D. The V gene lost 5 bases and the J gene lost 6 bases, with 19 bases spanning the gap. CDR1 SGHVS and CDR2 FQNEAQ come from the germline V gene. CDR3 length: 15 residues. The CDR3 region is CASSLQLGTAHGYTF. As DNA, the CDR3 is TGTGCCAGCAGCCTACAGCTGGGTACAGCTCATGGCTACACCTTC.

The rearrangement uses TRBV5-6 and TRBJ1-2; no reliable D call. V was cut by 0 bases and J by 0 bases, with 9 bases left in between. Germline V gene lookup returns CDR1 SGHDT and CDR2 YYEEEE. The CDR3 is 15 residues long. The CDR3 region has the DNA TGTGCCAGCAGCTTGGGGTGGTTAGCTAACTATGGCTACACCTTC. Amino acid sequence: CASSLGWLANYGYTF. The variable domain in full, with the rest retrieved from reference TRBV5-6 and TRBJ1-2, is DAGVTQSPTHLIKTRGQQVTLRCSPKSGHDTVSWYQQALGQGPQFIFQYYEEEERQRGNFPDRFSGHQFPNYSSELNVNALLLGDSALYLCASSLGWLANYGYTFGSGTRLTVV.

The rearrangement joins TRBV6-2 or TRBV6-3 to TRBJ2-7; 7 positions agree with TRBD1. The CDR3 covers 14 residues. CDR1 and CDR2 (germline): MNHEY, SVGEGT. The trim removed 6 bases at V and 1 base at J, leaving 6 bases unmatched. The CDR3 loop reads CASSRQGRSYEQYF. CDR3 DNA sequence: TGTGCCAGCAGCCGACAGGGAAGGTCCTACGAGCAGTACTTC.

The V call is TRBV5-1, the J call TRBJ2-7; 9 bases fit TRBD1. This CDR3 region has 14 residues. V was clipped by 7 bases and J by 0 bases; unmatched bases: 5. Germline V gives CDR1 SGHRS, CDR2 YFSETQ. CDR3 coding DNA: TGCGCCAGCTGGGACAGGGTCAGCTCCTACGAGCAGTACTTC. Protein: CASWDRVSSYEQYF.

The chain uses TRBV10-1 and TRBJ1-4; 9 bases align to TRBD1. The length of the CDR3 is 15 residues. V shed 2 bases and J 7 bases; nucleotides not matched to a gene: 5. From germline, CDR1 is WNHNN and CDR2 SYGVQD (reference sequence). DNA for the CDR3: TGCGCCAGCAGTGAGCCCGGACAGGGGAGTGAAAAACTGTTTTTT. Translating gives CASSEPGQGSEKLFF.

The V gene is TRBV28, the J gene TRBJ2-7, with a weak D call TRBD2 (6 bases). Trimming took 6 bases from V and 4 from J, leaving 22 bases between them. Germline V CDR1 and CDR2: MDHEN, SYDVKM. The CDR3 has 16 amino acids. The CDR3 spells CASRETTETRRYEQYF. Here the CDR3 DNA reads TGTGCCAGCAGGGAAACAACAGAGACTAGAAGGTACGAGCAGTACTTC.

The chain links TRBV2 to TRBJ2-5, with TRBD1 as a possible D gene (6 bases). The CDR3 extends over 14 amino acids. V was pared by 1 base and J by 2 bases, with 8 bases between. Germline assignment: CDR1 SNHLY and CDR2 FYNNEI. The CDR3 bases are TGTGCCAGCAGTGAAGGGACAGTTCAAGAGACCCAGTACTTC. This gives the protein CASSEGTVQETQYF.

This chain connects TRBV28 to TRBJ1-2; 9 nucleotides align to TRBD1. In germline, CDR1 is MDHEN, CDR2 SYDVKM. After removal of 2 bases from V and 8 bases from J, the junction contained 12 bases not matched to a gene. The CDR3 length is 16 residues. CDR3 residues: CASSLGGQGRARGYTF. The DNA for the CDR3 is TGTGCCAGCAGTTTAGGGGGACAGGGCCGGGCGAGAGGCTACACCTTC.

The chain couples TRBV9 to TRBJ2-2; tentatively, D is TRBD1 (5 bases). The CDR3 runs 17 residues. Germline V gene sequence: CDR1 SGDLS, CDR2 YYNGEE. Deletions cut 0 bases from V and 1 base from J, with 13 bases between. CDR3 nucleotides: TGTGCCAGCAGCGTAGGTAGGACAACTTTGAACACCGGGGAGCTGTTTTTT. Its protein is CASSVGRTTLNTGELFF.

This clone has only one observation. The chain recombines TRBV5-1 with TRBJ2-2, with D perhaps matching TRBD1 (5 bases). This CDR3 has 15 amino acids. Trimming removed 5 bases from V and 0 bases from J, with 11 bases in between. CDR1 and CDR2 from the germline V gene are SGHRS and YFSETQ. As DNA, the CDR3 is TGCGCCAGCAGAGGGCAGGGCGCGAACACCGGGGAGCTGTTTTTT. The encoded protein is CASRGQGANTGELFF.

As to this clone: Different DNA sequences within this sample yield the same CDR3. The chain employs TRBV6-5 and TRBJ2-3; no clear D gene. Germline CDR1 is MNHEY and CDR2 is SVGAGI. The CDR3 loop spans 13 amino acids. Trimming stripped 2 bases from V and 1 base from J, with 4 bases between. The CDR3 loop is CASSYPGTDTQYF. DNA for the CDR3: TGTGCCAGCAGTTACCCCGGCACAGATACGCAGTATTTT.

The J gene is TRBJ1-2, the V gene TRBV25-1, with D hard to call. The CDR3 totals 13 residues. The germline gives CDR1 MGHDK, CDR2 SYGVNS. Between the trimmed V and J ends, which lost 6 bases and 7 bases, there was a span of 15 bases. CDR3 DNA sequence: TGTGCCAGCAGCCCGGCGGGAGTTTTTGGCTACACCTTC. The encoded protein is CASSPAGVFGYTF.

The chain is built from TRBV4-3 and TRBJ1-2, with D unclear. The CDR3 is 16 amino acids. V lost 0 bases and J lost 4, with 15 bases in between. The germline V gene has CDR1 LGHNA and CDR2 YSLEER. Here the CDR3 DNA reads TGCGCCAGCAGCCAAGATTTCGCAGGTTTTGGCTATGGCTACACCTTC. Its protein is CASSQDFAGFGYGYTF.

V and J are TRBV7-9 and TRBJ1-1; TRBD1 is a possible D gene (5 bases). The V end lost 4 bases, the J end lost 1 base, and 19 bases lay between the germline ends. In germline, CDR1 is SEHNR, CDR2 FQNEAQ (reference sequence). CDR3 length: 17 amino acids. Here the CDR3 reads CASSSRRGAMENTEAFF. The DNA for the CDR3 is TGTGCCAGCAGCTCCCGCCGTGGGGCCATGGAGAACACTGAAGCTTTCTTT.

This chain joins TRBV5-1 and TRBJ1-3; perhaps TRBD1 as D (5 bases). V lost 0 bases and J lost 0, with 16 bases in between. This CDR3 has 18 residues. The V gene's germline CDR1 is SGHRS and CDR2 YFSETQ. The CDR3 DNA follows: TGCGCCAGCAGCTTGGGACAGATCGGGGACTACTCTGGAAACACCATATATTTT. The encoded protein is CASSLGQIGDYSGNTIYF.

The J gene is TRBJ2-7, the V gene TRBV10-3; tentative D call: TRBD2 (5 bases). V dropped 6 bases and J dropped 1 base, with 16 bases sitting between them. The germline V gene has CDR1 ENHRY and CDR2 SYGVKD. The CDR3 runs to 15 residues. The CDR3 DNA sequence: TGTGCCATCAGCGACCCGGGAAAACCGTCCTACGAGCAGTACTTC. This translates into CAISDPGKPSYEQYF.

CDR3 coding DNA: TGTGCCAGCAGCTTGGTCGGACAGACAGATACGCAGTATTTT. Amino acid sequence: CASSLVGQTDTQYF. J is TRBJ2-3 and V is TRBV5-4; perhaps TRBD1 as D (6 bases). Germline values: CDR1 SGHNT, CDR2 YYREEE (reference sequence). CDR3 length: 14 residues. V was cut by 0 bases and J by 3 bases, with 8 bases left in between.

This chain joins TRBV19 and TRBJ1-6; 8 bases are shared with TRBD1. Looked up from germline, CDR1 is LNHDA and CDR2 is SQIVND (reference sequence). V shed 8 bases and J 5 bases; nucleotides not matched to a gene: 8. The CDR3 loop spans 15 amino acids. In DNA form, the CDR3 reads TGTGCCAGTCAGTCCCGGACAGGGAATAATTCACCCCTCCACTTT. Its protein product is CASQSRTGNNSPLHF.

V and J are TRBV5-1 and TRBJ1-4, with 7 bases aligning to TRBD1. Trimming cost V 4 bases and J 4 bases; bases outside gene matches: 10. The germline V gene has CDR1 SGHRS and CDR2 YFSETQ. The CDR3 covers 16 residues. CDR3 sequence: CASSAGTVGDNEKLFF. As DNA, the CDR3 is TGCGCCAGCAGCGCCGGGACAGTTGGGGATAATGAAAAACTGTTTTTT.

The chain uses TRBV5-6 and TRBJ2-5; 7 positions match TRBD2. With V trimmed by 4 bases and J by 4 bases, 7 bases remained unmatched. From germline, CDR1 is SGHDT and CDR2 YYEEEE. The CDR3 runs 14 residues. In DNA form, the CDR3 reads TGTGCCAGCAGCCTTACTAGCGTCAGAGAGACCCAGTACTTC. It yields the protein CASSLTSVRETQYF. Using reference TRBV5-6 and TRBJ2-5 for the parts outside the CDR3, the full variable domain is DAGVTQSPTHLIKTRGQQVTLRCSPKSGHDTVSWYQQALGQGPQFIFQYYEEEERQRGNFPDRFSGHQFPNYSSELNVNALLLGDSALYLCASSLTSVRETQYFGPGTRLLVL.

Here the CDR3 reads CASSLSQTLAGKETQYF. For the CDR3, the DNA is TGTGCCAGCAGTTTATCCCAAACACTAGCGGGGAAGGAGACCCAGTACTTC. The V call is TRBV27, the J call TRBJ2-5, with 10 bases identical to TRBD2. The CDR3 length is 17 residues. The J segment lost 5 bases and the V segment lost 0 bases, leaving 9 bases of the junction unmatched. The germline V gene encodes CDR1 MNHEY and CDR2 SMNVEV (reference sequence).

The sample holds a few counts of this clone. V usage is TRBV5-1 and J usage is TRBJ1-2, with unresolved D. V lost 0 bases and J 8 bases, leaving 11 bases between the germline ends. The CDR3 runs to 13 residues. Germline V gives CDR1 SGHRS, CDR2 YFSETQ. As DNA, the CDR3 is TGCGCCAGCAGCTTGGGTCTGGCCAGAGGCTACACCTTC. As protein: CASSLGLARGYTF.

This chain links TRBV6-5 with TRBJ1-4; D is uncertain. CDR3 length: 11 amino acids. V was trimmed by 8 bases and J by 8 bases, leaving 9 bases between them. Germline V gene data show CDR1 as MNHEY and CDR2 as SVGAGI. This CDR3 is CASGGKEKLFF. For the CDR3, the DNA is TGTGCCAGCGGAGGAAAAGAAAAACTGTTTTTT.

The J gene is TRBJ1-1, the V gene TRBV29-1, with 7 bases fitting TRBD1. The CDR3 is 14 amino acids. CDR1 SQVTM and CDR2 ANQGSEA come from the germline V gene. The junction had 8 bases not matched to a gene; V was cut back by 1 base and J by 6 bases. CDR3 in DNA: TGCAGCGTTGAAGGTGTCAGGGGGACGCCTGAAGCTTTCTTT. Its protein product is CSVEGVRGTPEAFF.

This chain links TRBV19 with TRBJ2-1, with 7 bases lining up with TRBD1. The V and J ends lost 7 bases and 6 bases, in that order; junction bases with no gene match: 9. CDR3 length: 14 residues. Germline CDR1 is LNHDA and CDR2 is SQIVND (reference sequence). CDR3 amino acids: CASTTGTVGNEQFF. Here the CDR3 DNA reads TGTGCCAGTACCACCGGGACAGTGGGCAATGAGCAGTTCTTC.

This chain's CDR3 is CATSTGGTTGELFF. The CDR3 bases are TGTGCCACCAGCACAGGGGGGACCACCGGGGAGCTGTTTTTT. V gene TRBV24-1 combines with J gene TRBJ2-2, with TRBD1 identical over 8 bases. The CDR3 extends over 14 amino acids. Germline CDR1 reads KGHDR; CDR2 reads SFDVKD. After removal of 7 bases from V and 4 bases from J, the junction contained 4 bases not matched to a gene.

The V and J genes are TRBV5-1 and TRBJ1-2, with TRBD1 matching over 7 bases. CDR3 length: 13 amino acids. The V gene end was trimmed by 5 bases and the J gene end by 6 bases; junction bases not matched to a gene: 7. CDR1 is SGHRS, CDR2 YFSETQ, per germline. CDR3 sequence: CASRGDSLNGYTF. The CDR3 bases are TGCGCCAGCAGGGGGGACAGTCTAAATGGCTACACCTTC. The variable domain in full, with the rest retrieved from reference TRBV5-1 and TRBJ1-2, is KAGVTQTPRYLIKTRGQQVTLSCSPISGHRSVSWYQQTPGQGLQFLFEYFSETQRNKGNFPGRFSGRQFSNSRSEMNVSTLELGDSALYLCASRGDSLNGYTFGSGTRLTVV.